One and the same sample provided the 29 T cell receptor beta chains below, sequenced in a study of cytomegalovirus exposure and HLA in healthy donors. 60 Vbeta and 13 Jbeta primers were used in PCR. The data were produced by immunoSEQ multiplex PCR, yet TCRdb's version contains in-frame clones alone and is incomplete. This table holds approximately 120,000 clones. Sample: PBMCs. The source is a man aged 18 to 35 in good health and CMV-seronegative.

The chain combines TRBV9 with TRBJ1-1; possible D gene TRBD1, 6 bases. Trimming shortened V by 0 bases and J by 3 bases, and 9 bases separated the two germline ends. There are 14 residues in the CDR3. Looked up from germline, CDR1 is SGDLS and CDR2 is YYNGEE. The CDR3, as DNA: TGTGCCAGCAGCGTAGAACAGGGTGACACTGAAGCTTTCTTT. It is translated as CASSVEQGDTEAFF.

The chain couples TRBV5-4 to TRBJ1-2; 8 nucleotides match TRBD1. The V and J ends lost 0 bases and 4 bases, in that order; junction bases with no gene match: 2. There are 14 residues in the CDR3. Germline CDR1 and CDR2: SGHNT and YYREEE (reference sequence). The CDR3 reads CASSLDRGIYGYTF. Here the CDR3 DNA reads TGTGCCAGCAGCTTGGACAGGGGGATCTATGGCTACACCTTC. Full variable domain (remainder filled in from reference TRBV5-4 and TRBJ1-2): ETGVTQSPTHLIKTRGQQVTLRCSSQSGHNTVSWYQQALGQGPQFIFQYYREEENGRGNFPPRFSGLQFPNYSSELNVNALELDDSALYLCASSLDRGIYGYTFGSGTRLTVV.

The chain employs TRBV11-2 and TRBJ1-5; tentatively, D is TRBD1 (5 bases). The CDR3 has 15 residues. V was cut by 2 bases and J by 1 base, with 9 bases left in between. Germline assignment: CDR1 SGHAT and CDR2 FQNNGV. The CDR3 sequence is CASSLFGGSNQPQHF. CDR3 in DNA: TGTGCCAGCAGCTTATTTGGGGGGAGCAATCAGCCCCAGCATTTT.

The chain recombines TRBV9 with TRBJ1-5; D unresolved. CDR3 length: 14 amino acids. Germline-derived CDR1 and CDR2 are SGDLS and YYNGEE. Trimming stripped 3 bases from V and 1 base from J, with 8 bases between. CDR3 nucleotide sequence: TGTGCCAGCAGCGACGGTTGGAGCAATCAGCCCCAGCATTTT. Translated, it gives CASSDGWSNQPQHF.

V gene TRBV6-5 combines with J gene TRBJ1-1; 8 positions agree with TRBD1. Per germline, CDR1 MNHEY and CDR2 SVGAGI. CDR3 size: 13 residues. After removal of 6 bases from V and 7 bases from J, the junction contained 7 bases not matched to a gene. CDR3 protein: CASRRGQGVEAFF. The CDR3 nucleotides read TGTGCCAGCAGAAGAGGACAGGGAGTTGAAGCTTTCTTT.

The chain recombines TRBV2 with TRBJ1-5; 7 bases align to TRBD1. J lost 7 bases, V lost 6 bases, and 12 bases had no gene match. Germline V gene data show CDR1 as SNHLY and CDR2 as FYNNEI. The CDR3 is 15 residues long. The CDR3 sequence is CASSPVLGGEQPQHF. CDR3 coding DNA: TGTGCCAGCAGCCCTGTTCTAGGGGGCGAACAGCCCCAGCATTTT.

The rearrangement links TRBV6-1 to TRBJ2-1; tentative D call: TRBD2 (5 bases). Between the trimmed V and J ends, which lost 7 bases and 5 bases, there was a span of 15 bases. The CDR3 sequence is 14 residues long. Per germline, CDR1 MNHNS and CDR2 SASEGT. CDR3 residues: CASTQAWENNEQFF. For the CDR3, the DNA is TGTGCCAGCACCCAAGCGTGGGAGAACAATGAGCAGTTCTTC.

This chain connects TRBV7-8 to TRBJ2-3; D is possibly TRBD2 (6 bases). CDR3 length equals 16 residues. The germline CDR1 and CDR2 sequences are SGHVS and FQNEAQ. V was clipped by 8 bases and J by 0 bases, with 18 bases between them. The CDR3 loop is CASRRGVDLSTDTQYF. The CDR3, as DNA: TGTGCCAGCCGGCGGGGAGTGGACCTTAGCACAGATACGCAGTATTTT.

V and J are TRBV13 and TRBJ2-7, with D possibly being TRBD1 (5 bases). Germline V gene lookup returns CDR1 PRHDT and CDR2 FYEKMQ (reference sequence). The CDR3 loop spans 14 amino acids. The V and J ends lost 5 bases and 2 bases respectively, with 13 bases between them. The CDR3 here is CASSPRQLTYEQYF. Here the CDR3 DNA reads TGTGCCAGCAGCCCTAGACAGTTAACCTACGAGCAGTACTTC.

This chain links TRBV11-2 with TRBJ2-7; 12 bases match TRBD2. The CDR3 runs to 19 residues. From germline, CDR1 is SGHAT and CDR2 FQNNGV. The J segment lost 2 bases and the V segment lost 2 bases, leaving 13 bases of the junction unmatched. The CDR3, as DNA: TGTGCCAGCAGCTTAACCTCATCCCAGACTAGCGGGAGACCCTACGAGCAGTACTTC. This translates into CASSLTSSQTSGRPYEQYF.

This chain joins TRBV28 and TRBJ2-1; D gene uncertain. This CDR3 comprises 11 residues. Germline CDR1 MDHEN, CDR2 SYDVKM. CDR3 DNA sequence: TGTTCGTCCCCCTCCCGGAATGAGCAGTTCTTC. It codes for CSSPSRNEQFF.

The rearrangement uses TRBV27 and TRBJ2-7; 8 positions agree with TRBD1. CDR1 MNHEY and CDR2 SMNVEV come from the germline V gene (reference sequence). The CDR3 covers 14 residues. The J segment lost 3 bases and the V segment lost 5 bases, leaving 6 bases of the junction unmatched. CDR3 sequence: CASSPRTGRYEQYF. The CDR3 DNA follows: TGTGCCAGCAGTCCACGGACAGGGCGCTACGAGCAGTACTTC.

CDR3 protein: CASSIQRNSPLHF. CDR3 DNA: TGTGCCAGTAGTATACAGCGTAATTCACCCCTCCACTTT. This chain connects TRBV19 to TRBJ1-6; D gene uncertain. The length of the CDR3 is 13 residues. Deletions cut 2 bases from V and 6 bases from J, with 5 bases between. The germline V gene has CDR1 LNHDA and CDR2 SQIVND (reference sequence).

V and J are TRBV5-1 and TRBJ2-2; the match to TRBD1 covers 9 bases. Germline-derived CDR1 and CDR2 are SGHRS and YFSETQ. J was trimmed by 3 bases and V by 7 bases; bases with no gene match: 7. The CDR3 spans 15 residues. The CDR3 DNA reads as TGCGCCAGCGGGACGGGACAGGGATACACCGGGGAGCTGTTTTTT. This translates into CASGTGQGYTGELFF.

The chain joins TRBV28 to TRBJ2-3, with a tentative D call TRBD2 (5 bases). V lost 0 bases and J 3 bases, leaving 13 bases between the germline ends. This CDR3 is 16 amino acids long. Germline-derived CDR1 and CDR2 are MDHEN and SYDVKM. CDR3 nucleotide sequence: TGTGCCAGCAGTTTATGGTCGCCAGGAGGTACAGATACGCAGTATTTT. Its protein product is CASSLWSPGGTDTQYF.

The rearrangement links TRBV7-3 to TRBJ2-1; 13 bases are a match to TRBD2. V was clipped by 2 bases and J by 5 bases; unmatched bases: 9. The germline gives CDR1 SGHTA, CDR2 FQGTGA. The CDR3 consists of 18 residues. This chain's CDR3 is CASSLLATSGGGNNEQFF. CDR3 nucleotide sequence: TGTGCCAGCAGCTTACTCGCTACTAGCGGGGGGGGGAACAATGAGCAGTTCTTC.

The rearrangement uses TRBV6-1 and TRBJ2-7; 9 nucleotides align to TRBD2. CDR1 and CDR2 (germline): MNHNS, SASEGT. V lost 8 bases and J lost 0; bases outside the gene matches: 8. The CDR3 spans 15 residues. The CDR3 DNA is TGTGCCAGCCGTGGGCTAGCGGGGCTCTCCTACGAGCAGTACTTC. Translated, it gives CASRGLAGLSYEQYF.

The CDR3 spells CASSLNTGGEQYF. CDR3 nucleotides: TGTGCCAGCAGCTTAAATACAGGGGGCGAGCAGTACTTC. The V gene is TRBV7-9, the J gene TRBJ2-7; 8 nucleotides line up with TRBD1. This CDR3 has 13 residues. V was clipped by 2 bases and J by 6 bases; unmatched bases: 3. From germline, CDR1 is SEHNR and CDR2 FQNEAQ (reference sequence).

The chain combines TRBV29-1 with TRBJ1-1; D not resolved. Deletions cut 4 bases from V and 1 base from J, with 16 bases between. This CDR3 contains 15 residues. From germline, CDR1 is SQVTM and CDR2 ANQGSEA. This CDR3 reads CSVGKLLEPNTEAFF. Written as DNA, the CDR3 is TGCAGCGTTGGGAAATTGTTGGAGCCGAACACTGAAGCTTTCTTT.

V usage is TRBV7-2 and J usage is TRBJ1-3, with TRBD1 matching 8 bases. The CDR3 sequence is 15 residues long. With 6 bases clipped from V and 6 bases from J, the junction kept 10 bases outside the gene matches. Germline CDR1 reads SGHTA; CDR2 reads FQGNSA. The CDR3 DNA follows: TGTGCCAGCAGTTCTAAACAGACAGGGGTAAACACCATATATTTT. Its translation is CASSSKQTGVNTIYF.

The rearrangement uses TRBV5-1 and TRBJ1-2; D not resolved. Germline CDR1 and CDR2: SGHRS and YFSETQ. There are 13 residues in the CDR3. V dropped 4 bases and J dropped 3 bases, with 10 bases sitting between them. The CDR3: CASSPTDDYGYTF. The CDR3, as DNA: TGCGCCAGCAGCCCTACAGACGACTATGGCTACACCTTC.

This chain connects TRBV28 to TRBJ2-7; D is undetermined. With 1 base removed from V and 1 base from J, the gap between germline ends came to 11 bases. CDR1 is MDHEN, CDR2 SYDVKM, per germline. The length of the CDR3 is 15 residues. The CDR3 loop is CASSLYGSQSYEQYF. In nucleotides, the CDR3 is TGTGCCAGCAGTTTATACGGGTCCCAGTCCTACGAGCAGTACTTC.

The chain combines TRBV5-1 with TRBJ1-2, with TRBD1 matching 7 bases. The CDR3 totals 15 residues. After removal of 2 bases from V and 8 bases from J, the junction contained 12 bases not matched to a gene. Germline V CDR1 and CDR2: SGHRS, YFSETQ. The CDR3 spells CASSFSGDRVRGYTF. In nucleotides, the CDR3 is TGCGCCAGCAGCTTCTCGGGAGACAGGGTACGAGGCTACACCTTC.

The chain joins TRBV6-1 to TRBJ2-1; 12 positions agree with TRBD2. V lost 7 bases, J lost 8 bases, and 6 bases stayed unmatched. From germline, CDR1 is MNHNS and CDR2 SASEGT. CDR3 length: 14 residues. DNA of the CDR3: TGTGCCAGCATTAGACTAGCGGGAGCAGATGAGCAGTTCTTC. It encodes CASIRLAGADEQFF.

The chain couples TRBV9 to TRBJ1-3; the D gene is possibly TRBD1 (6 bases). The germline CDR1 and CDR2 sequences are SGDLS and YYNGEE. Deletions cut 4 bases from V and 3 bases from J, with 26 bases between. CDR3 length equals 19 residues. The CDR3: CASSTNQNPPDSGGNTIYF. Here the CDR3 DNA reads TGTGCCAGCAGCACCAACCAAAACCCCCCGGACAGCGGTGGAAACACCATATATTTT.

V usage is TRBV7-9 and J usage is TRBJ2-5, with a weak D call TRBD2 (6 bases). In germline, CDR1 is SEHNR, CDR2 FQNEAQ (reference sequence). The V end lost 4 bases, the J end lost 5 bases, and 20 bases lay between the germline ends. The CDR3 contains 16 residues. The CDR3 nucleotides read TGTGCCAGCAGCTACCGCTCGGTGGGACTCCCGGAGACCCAGTACTTC. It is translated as CASSYRSVGLPETQYF.

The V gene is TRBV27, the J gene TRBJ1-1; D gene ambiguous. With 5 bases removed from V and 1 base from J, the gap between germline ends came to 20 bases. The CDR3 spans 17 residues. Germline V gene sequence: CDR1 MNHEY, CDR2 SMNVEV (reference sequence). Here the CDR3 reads CASSRRQTLWWNTEAFF. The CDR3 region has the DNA TGTGCCAGCAGTCGGCGGCAGACCCTTTGGTGGAACACTGAAGCTTTCTTT.

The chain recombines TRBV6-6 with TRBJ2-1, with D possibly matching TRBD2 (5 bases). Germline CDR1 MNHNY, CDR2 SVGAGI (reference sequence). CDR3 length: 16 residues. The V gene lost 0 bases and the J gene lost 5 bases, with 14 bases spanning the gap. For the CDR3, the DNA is TGTGCCAGCAGTTACTCGCTGAGCGGTTTGAACAATGAGCAGTTCTTC. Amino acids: CASSYSLSGLNNEQFF.

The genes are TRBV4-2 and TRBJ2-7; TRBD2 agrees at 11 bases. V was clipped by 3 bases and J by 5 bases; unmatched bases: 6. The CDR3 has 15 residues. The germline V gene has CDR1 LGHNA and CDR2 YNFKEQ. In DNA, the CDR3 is TGTGCCAGCAGCCAGTTAAAACTAGCGGGAGACGAGCAGTACTTC. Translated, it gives CASSQLKLAGDEQYF.